Presented here are 32 T cell receptor beta chains from one specimen sequenced in a study of T cells in localized non-small cell lung cancer. The method was immunoSEQ multiplex PCR; TCRdb's version includes in-frame clones alone and lacks a portion of them. The sample consists of nearly 35,000 clones, approximately 90% of them appearing once. The starting material was peripheral blood mononuclear cells, obtained before any cancer treatment. Receptor source: a female donor over 55 with stage II lung adenocarcinoma.

The gene calls are TRBV18 and TRBJ2-5; D tentatively fits TRBD1 or TRBD2 (5 bases each). This CDR3 region has 13 residues. Germline V gene sequence: CDR1 KGHSH, CDR2 LQKENI. V was cut by 1 base and J by 3 bases, with 6 bases left in between. CDR3 DNA: TGTGCCAGCTCACCACGGGGGAAAGAGACCCAGTACTTC. Translated, it gives CASSPRGKETQYF.

The chain uses TRBV30 and TRBJ2-5, with 9 bases identical to TRBD2. The CDR3 has 15 amino acids. Germline-derived CDR1 and CDR2 are GTSNPN and SVGIG (reference sequence). V gave up 5 bases and J gave up 6 bases; unmatched junction bases: 13. The CDR3 DNA reads as TGTGCCTGGCGTACACCGGGACTAGCAGGGAAGACCCAGTACTTC. Amino acid sequence: CAWRTPGLAGKTQYF.

This clone occurred once. The chain uses TRBV19 and TRBJ1-5, with TRBD1 matching 8 bases. After removal of 4 bases from V and 5 bases from J, the junction contained 4 bases not matched to a gene. The CDR3 runs 14 residues. Per the germline V gene, CDR1 is LNHDA and CDR2 is SQIVND (reference sequence). The CDR3 nucleotides read TGTGCCAGTAGTACGGGACAGGTCTATCAGCCCCAGCATTTT. This translates into CASSTGQVYQPQHF.

This clone was observed a few times. CDR3 bases: TGTGCCAGCAGCGTTCCCGGGACAGTTGAAGCTTTCTTT. This sequence encodes CASSVPGTVEAFF. This sequence joins TRBV9 and TRBJ1-1; 7 bases fit TRBD1. After removal of 2 bases from V and 7 bases from J, the junction contained 5 bases not matched to a gene. CDR1 SGDLS and CDR2 YYNGEE come from the germline V gene. CDR3 size: 13 residues.

The genes are TRBV9 and TRBJ1-2; 8 nucleotides agree with TRBD1. The junction had 9 bases not matched to a gene; V was cut back by 3 bases and J by 8 bases. This CDR3 is built from 14 residues. Looked up from germline, CDR1 is SGDLS and CDR2 is YYNGEE. CDR3 sequence reads: CASSAGQGHRGYTF. DNA for the CDR3: TGTGCCAGCAGCGCCGGACAGGGACATAGAGGCTACACCTTC.

This chain uses TRBV18 with TRBJ2-7; 9 bases are a match to TRBD1. Unmatched junction bases numbered 7, after V lost 4 bases and J lost 0 bases. The CDR3 runs to 16 residues. Germline CDR1 KGHSH, CDR2 LQKENI. CDR3 nucleotide sequence: TGTGCCAGCTCACTCGGGACAGGGTTGACCTCCTACGAGCAGTACTTC. It codes for CASSLGTGLTSYEQYF.

The rearrangement uses TRBV21-1 and TRBJ1-1. TRBV21-1 is a known pseudogene. This CDR3 is 14 amino acids long. CDR3 sequence: CATPGLTMNTEAFF. The CDR3 nucleotides read TGTGCCACCCCTGGGTTAACCATGAACACTGAAGCTTTCTTT.

V and J are TRBV13 and TRBJ2-3; TRBD1 matches 7 bases. The CDR3 sequence is 14 residues long. V shed 2 bases and J 4 bases; nucleotides not matched to a gene: 3. Germline V CDR1 and CDR2: PRHDT, FYEKMQ (reference sequence). CDR3: CASSLRQGADTQYF. CDR3 coding DNA: TGTGCCAGCAGCTTACGACAGGGCGCAGATACGCAGTATTTT.

The rearrangement joins TRBV5-4 to TRBJ2-7; perhaps TRBD1 as D (6 bases). The V gene's germline CDR1 is SGHNT and CDR2 YYREEE (reference sequence). This CDR3 comprises 15 residues. V was clipped by 4 bases and J by 5 bases, with 19 bases between them. The CDR3 nucleotides are TGTGCCAGCAGCCCGGGGACACCTTCCGGGAACGAGCAGTACTTC. The encoded protein is CASSPGTPSGNEQYF.

This sequence joins TRBV5-4 and TRBJ2-1; D perhaps matches TRBD2 (5 bases). CDR1 and CDR2 from the germline V gene are SGHNT and YYREEE (reference sequence). V was cut by 2 bases and J by 4 bases, with 10 bases left in between. This CDR3 region has 14 residues. The CDR3 DNA reads as TGTGCCAGCAGCTTAAGAAGCGGATACAATGAGCAGTTCTTC. Translated: CASSLRSGYNEQFF. Filled out from reference TRBV5-4 and TRBJ2-1, the complete variable domain reads ETGVTQSPTHLIKTRGQQVTLRCSSQSGHNTVSWYQQALGQGPQFIFQYYREEENGRGNFPPRFSGLQFPNYSSELNVNALELDDSALYLCASSLRSGYNEQFFGPGTRLTVL.

V and J are TRBV5-1 and TRBJ2-5, with 13 bases that match TRBD2. This CDR3 is 15 amino acids long. Germline lookup yields CDR1 SGHRS and CDR2 YFSETQ. The ends lost 0 bases at V and 5 bases at J; junction bases unmatched: 1. CDR3 sequence reads: CASSLGLAGGETQYF. For the CDR3, the DNA is TGCGCCAGCAGCTTGGGACTAGCGGGAGGTGAGACCCAGTACTTC.

The sample holds one count of this clone. The V gene is TRBV5-8, the J gene TRBJ2-2; D is ambiguous. V was cut by 1 base and J by 3 bases, with 10 bases left in between. Germline CDR1 and CDR2: SGHTS and YDEGEE. The CDR3 sequence is 15 residues long. As DNA, the CDR3 is TGTGCCAGCAGCTTGCGTTCAGGTGACACCGGGGAGCTGTTTTTT. It codes for CASSLRSGDTGELFF.

Here the CDR3 reads CASSESGGADTQYF. The CDR3 DNA reads TGCGCCAGCAGTGAGAGTGGGGGGGCAGATACGCAGTATTTT. This chain connects TRBV10-2 to TRBJ2-3; 7 bases fit TRBD2. The ends lost 2 bases at V and 4 bases at J; junction bases unmatched: 3. This CDR3 spans 14 amino acids. Germline CDR1 is WSHSY and CDR2 is SAAADI.

The chain carries TRBV5-1 and TRBJ2-2; 9 positions agree with TRBD1. This CDR3 spans 16 amino acids. J gave up 2 bases and V 4 bases, and 6 bases lay outside the gene matches. Germline loops: CDR1 SGHRS, CDR2 YFSETQ. The CDR3 bases are TGCGCCAGCAGCCTGGCGGACAGGGGCAACACCGGGGAGCTGTTTTTT. Translated: CASSLADRGNTGELFF. Full variable domain (rest looked up from reference TRBV5-1 and TRBJ2-2): KAGVTQTPRYLIKTRGQQVTLSCSPISGHRSVSWYQQTPGQGLQFLFEYFSETQRNKGNFPGRFSGRQFSNSRSEMNVSTLELGDSALYLCASSLADRGNTGELFFGEGSRLTVL.

V usage is TRBV30 and J usage is TRBJ2-5; D perhaps matches TRBD2 (5 bases). The germline V gene has CDR1 GTSNPN and CDR2 SVGIG (reference sequence). This CDR3 has 13 residues. The CDR3: CATGLVKGETQYF. In DNA, the CDR3 is TGTGCGACCGGACTGGTCAAGGGAGAGACCCAGTACTTC.

This chain joins TRBV7-2 and TRBJ2-7; D not certain. The CDR3 runs 13 residues. CDR1 is SGHTA, CDR2 FQGNSA, per germline. Trimming left V 2 bases short and J 0 bases short, with 5 bases between. CDR3 sequence (DNA): TGTGCCAGCAGCTTACAGTCCTCCTACGAGCAGTACTTC. Protein sequence: CASSLQSSYEQYF.

This sequence joins TRBV5-1 and TRBJ2-3; D is unresolved. Trimming took 0 bases from V and 0 from J, leaving 11 bases between them. Germline-derived CDR1 and CDR2 are SGHRS and YFSETQ. The CDR3 has 16 residues. CDR3 protein: CASSLAVAGSTDTQYF. The CDR3 DNA follows: TGCGCCAGCAGCTTGGCCGTGGCAGGAAGCACAGATACGCAGTATTTT. Using reference TRBV5-1 and TRBJ2-3 for the parts outside the CDR3, the full variable domain is KAGVTQTPRYLIKTRGQQVTLSCSPISGHRSVSWYQQTPGQGLQFLFEYFSETQRNKGNFPGRFSGRQFSNSRSEMNVSTLELGDSALYLCASSLAVAGSTDTQYFGPGTRLTVL.

This chain connects TRBV5-1 to TRBJ2-2; no clear D gene. The germline CDR1 and CDR2 sequences are SGHRS and YFSETQ. V lost 0 bases to trimming and J lost 3 bases, with 0 bases between them. The length of the CDR3 is 12 residues. The CDR3 spells CASSLDTGELFF. The CDR3 DNA is TGCGCCAGCAGCTTGGACACCGGGGAGCTGTTTTTT.

In this sample, this clone turned up once. The rearrangement joins TRBV7-2 to TRBJ1-3; D gene uncertain. CDR1 is SGHTA, CDR2 FQGNSA, per germline. This CDR3 has 14 residues. Trimming removed 5 bases from V and 4 bases from J, with 12 bases in between. CDR3 amino acids: CASSPQSIGNTIYF. In DNA form, the CDR3 reads TGTGCCAGCAGCCCTCAGTCCATCGGAAACACCATATATTTT.

V gene TRBV6-5 combines with J gene TRBJ1-2; no definite D call. This CDR3 has 16 amino acids. Trimming stripped 0 bases from V and 0 bases from J, with 11 bases between. Germline V gene data show CDR1 as MNHEY and CDR2 as SVGAGI. In nucleotides, the CDR3 is TGTGCCAGCAGTTACTCGAAGGTGGTAGCTAACTATGGCTACACCTTC. The encoded protein is CASSYSKVVANYGYTF.

The rearrangement joins TRBV2 to TRBJ1-3; D is possibly TRBD1 (6 bases). Germline CDR1 and CDR2: SNHLY and FYNNEI. V lost 9 bases and J lost 4, with 13 bases in between. The length of the CDR3 is 13 residues. CDR3 coding DNA: TGTGCCAGTATCAGGGGTAGAGGAAACACCATATATTTT. This codes for CASIRGRGNTIYF.

This clone is a singleton in its sample. The chain employs TRBV7-2 and TRBJ1-5, with 8 bases that match TRBD1. The trim removed 4 bases at V and 2 bases at J, leaving 4 bases unmatched. This CDR3 contains 15 residues. CDR1 is SGHTA, CDR2 FQGNSA, per germline. In nucleotides, the CDR3 is TGTGCCAGCAGCTACAGGGGGATTGGCAATCAGCCCCAGCATTTT. Protein product: CASSYRGIGNQPQHF. The entire variable domain, with the rest obtained from reference TRBV7-2 and TRBJ1-5, is as follows: GAGVSQSPSNKVTEKGKDVELRCDPISGHTALYWYRQSLGQGLEFLIYFQGNSAPDKSGLPSDRFSAERTGGSVSTLTIQRTQQEDSAVYLCASSYRGIGNQPQHFGDGTRLSIL.

This chain links TRBV19 with TRBJ2-1; D is unresolved. The germline CDR1 and CDR2 sequences are LNHDA and SQIVND (reference sequence). This CDR3 spans 14 amino acids. Trimming left V 7 bases short and J 5 bases short, with 15 bases between. The CDR3 reads CASIRSHTNNEQFF. The DNA for the CDR3 is TGTGCCAGTATTAGGAGCCACACCAACAATGAGCAGTTCTTC.

The chain has TRBV9 and TRBJ1-1, with D possibly matching TRBD1 (5 bases). This CDR3 is 14 amino acids long. Germline lookup yields CDR1 SGDLS and CDR2 YYNGEE. Between the trimmed V and J ends, which lost 4 bases and 0 bases, there was a span of 10 bases. The CDR3 loop reads CASSLGGLNTEAFF. The DNA for the CDR3 is TGTGCCAGCAGCCTCGGGGGTCTGAACACTGAAGCTTTCTTT. Drawing the rest from reference TRBV9 and TRBJ1-1, the complete variable domain is DSGVTQTPKHLITATGQRVTLRCSPRSGDLSVYWYQQSLDQGLQFLIQYYNGEERAKGNILERFSAQQFPDLHSELNLSSLELGDSALYFCASSLGGLNTEAFFGQGTRLTVV.

The V call is TRBV19, the J call TRBJ1-1; a possible D gene is TRBD1 (6 bases). The CDR3 totals 15 residues. Looked up from germline, CDR1 is LNHDA and CDR2 is SQIVND (reference sequence). The germline V and J ends were trimmed by 3 bases and 4 bases, with 15 bases remaining between them. The DNA of the CDR3 is TGTGCCAGTAGTATCCCACAGGGCAGGGGCACTGAAGCTTTCTTT. Protein sequence: CASSIPQGRGTEAFF.

This clone was recorded once. V usage is TRBV19 and J usage is TRBJ2-5, with TRBD1 matching 7 bases. The CDR3 length is 14 residues. Germline V CDR1 and CDR2: LNHDA, SQIVND (reference sequence). V trimming: 6 bases; J trimming: 5 bases; junction bases outside the gene matches: 9. The CDR3 DNA is TGTGCCAGTAGCAAGACAGGGTATGGCGAGACCCAGTACTTC. Translated: CASSKTGYGETQYF.

This chain connects TRBV18 to TRBJ2-5; D may be TRBD1 (6 bases). Trimming left V 0 bases short and J 2 bases short, with 19 bases between. The CDR3 consists of 18 residues. CDR1 is KGHSH, CDR2 LQKENI, per germline. The DNA for the CDR3 is TGTGCCAGCTCACCACCAATACCCCGGGACATACCTCAAGAGACCCAGTACTTC. Encoded protein: CASSPPIPRDIPQETQYF.

This chain links TRBV7-9 with TRBJ1-1; D call uncertain. V gave up 2 bases and J gave up 1 base, with 5 bases separating them. CDR3 length: 13 residues. CDR1 is SEHNR and CDR2 is FQNEAQ in the germline V gene (reference sequence). The CDR3 DNA sequence: TGTGCCAGCAGCTTAACACCGAACACTGAAGCTTTCTTT. The encoded protein is CASSLTPNTEAFF.

The rearrangement links TRBV7-3 to TRBJ2-1; D is unresolved. V lost 5 bases, J lost 5 bases, and 13 bases lay in between. The CDR3 runs 14 residues. Germline lookup yields CDR1 SGHTA and CDR2 FQGTGA. This chain's CDR3 is CASSLPGGHNEQFF. The CDR3 DNA reads as TGTGCCAGCAGCCTCCCGGGCGGACACAATGAGCAGTTCTTC.

This clone was counted a single time. The chain couples TRBV6-5 to TRBJ2-5; 12 nucleotides align to TRBD2. CDR1 is MNHEY and CDR2 is SVGAGI in the germline V gene. This CDR3 spans 12 amino acids. V lost 7 bases, J lost 13 bases, and 7 bases stayed unmatched. CDR3 sequence: CASKLAGGPRYF. The DNA of the CDR3 is TGTGCCAGCAAGCTAGCGGGAGGGCCGAGGTACTTC.

The CDR3 bases are TGCGCCAGCAGCCAAGGGGAGGTAGGAAACACCATATATTTT. This sequence encodes CASSQGEVGNTIYF. The chain joins TRBV4-3 to TRBJ1-3; D gene uncertain. Germline CDR1 reads LGHNA; CDR2 reads YSLEER. This CDR3 comprises 14 residues. Trimming removed 1 base at V and 4 bases at J, with 8 bases between.

The chain carries TRBV5-4 and TRBJ2-5; D is unresolved. The CDR3 has 14 amino acids. V dropped 3 bases and J dropped 5 bases, with 14 bases sitting between them. Germline lookup yields CDR1 SGHNT and CDR2 YYREEE (reference sequence). In DNA form, the CDR3 reads TGTGCCAGCAGCTCTACTGATACTGGGGAGACCCAGTACTTC. Its protein is CASSSTDTGETQYF.